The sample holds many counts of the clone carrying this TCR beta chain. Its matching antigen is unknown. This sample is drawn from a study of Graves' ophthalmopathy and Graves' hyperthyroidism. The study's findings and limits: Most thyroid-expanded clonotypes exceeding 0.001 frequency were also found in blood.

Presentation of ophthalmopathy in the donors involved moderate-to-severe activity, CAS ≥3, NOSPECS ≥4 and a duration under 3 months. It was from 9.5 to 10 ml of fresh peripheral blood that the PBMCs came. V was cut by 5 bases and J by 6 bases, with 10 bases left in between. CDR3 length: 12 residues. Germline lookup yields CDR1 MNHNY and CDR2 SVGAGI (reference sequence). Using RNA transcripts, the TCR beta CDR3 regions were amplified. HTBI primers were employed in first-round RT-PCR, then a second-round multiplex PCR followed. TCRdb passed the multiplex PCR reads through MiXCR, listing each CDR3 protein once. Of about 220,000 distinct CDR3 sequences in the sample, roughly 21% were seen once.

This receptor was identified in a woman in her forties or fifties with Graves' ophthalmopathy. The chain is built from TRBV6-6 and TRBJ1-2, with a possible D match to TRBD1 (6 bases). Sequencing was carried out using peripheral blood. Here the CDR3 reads CASSTRGNGYTF. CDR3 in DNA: TGTGCCAGCAGTACCAGGGGAAATGGCTACACCTTC.